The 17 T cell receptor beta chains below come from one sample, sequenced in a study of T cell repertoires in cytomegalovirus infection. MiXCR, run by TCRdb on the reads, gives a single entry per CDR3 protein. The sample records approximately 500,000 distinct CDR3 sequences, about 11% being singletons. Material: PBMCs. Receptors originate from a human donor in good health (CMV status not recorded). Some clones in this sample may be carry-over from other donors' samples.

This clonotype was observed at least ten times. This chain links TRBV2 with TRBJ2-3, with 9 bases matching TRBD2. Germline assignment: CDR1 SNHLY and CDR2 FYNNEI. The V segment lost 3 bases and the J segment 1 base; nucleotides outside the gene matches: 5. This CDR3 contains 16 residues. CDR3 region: CASSDRAGGGTDTQYF. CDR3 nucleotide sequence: TGTGCCAGCAGTGATAGAGCGGGGGGCGGCACAGATACGCAGTATTTT.

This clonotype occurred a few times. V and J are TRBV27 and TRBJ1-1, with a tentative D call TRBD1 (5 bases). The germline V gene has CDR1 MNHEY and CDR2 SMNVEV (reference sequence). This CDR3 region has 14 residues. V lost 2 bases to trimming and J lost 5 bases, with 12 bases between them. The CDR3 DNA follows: TGTGCCAGCAGTTTAAGCATCAGGGTGACTGAAGCTTTCTTT. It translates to CASSLSIRVTEAFF.

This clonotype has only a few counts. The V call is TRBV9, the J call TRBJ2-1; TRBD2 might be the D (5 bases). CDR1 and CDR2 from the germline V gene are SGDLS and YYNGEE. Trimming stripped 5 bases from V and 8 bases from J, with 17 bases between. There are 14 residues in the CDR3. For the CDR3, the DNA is TGTGCCAGCAGACTTTCAGACTCCGGGGATGAGCAGTTCTTC. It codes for CASRLSDSGDEQFF.

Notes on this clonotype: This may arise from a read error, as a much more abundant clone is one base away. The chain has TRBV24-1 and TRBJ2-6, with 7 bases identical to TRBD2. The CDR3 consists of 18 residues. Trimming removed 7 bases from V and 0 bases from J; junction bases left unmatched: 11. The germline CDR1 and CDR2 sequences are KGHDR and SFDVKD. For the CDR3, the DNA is TGTGCCACCAGAGGGAGGGGAGTGAGTAACTCTGGGGCCAACGTCCTGACTTTC. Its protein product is CATRGRGVSNSGANVLTF.

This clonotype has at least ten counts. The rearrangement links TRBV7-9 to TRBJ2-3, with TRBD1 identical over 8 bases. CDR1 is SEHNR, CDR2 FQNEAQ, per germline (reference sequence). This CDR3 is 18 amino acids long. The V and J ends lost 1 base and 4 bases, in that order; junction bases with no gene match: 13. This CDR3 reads CASSLGGITGGPADTQYF. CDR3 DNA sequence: TGTGCCAGCAGCTTAGGGGGAATCACAGGGGGTCCAGCAGATACGCAGTATTTT.

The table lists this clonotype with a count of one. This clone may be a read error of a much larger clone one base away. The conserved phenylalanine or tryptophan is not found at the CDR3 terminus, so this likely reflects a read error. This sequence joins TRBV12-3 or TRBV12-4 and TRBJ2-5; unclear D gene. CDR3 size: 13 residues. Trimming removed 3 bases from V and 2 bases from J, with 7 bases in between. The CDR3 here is CASSFVQQETQYL. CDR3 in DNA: TGTGCCAGCAGTTTCGTTCAGCAAGAGACCCAGTACCTC.

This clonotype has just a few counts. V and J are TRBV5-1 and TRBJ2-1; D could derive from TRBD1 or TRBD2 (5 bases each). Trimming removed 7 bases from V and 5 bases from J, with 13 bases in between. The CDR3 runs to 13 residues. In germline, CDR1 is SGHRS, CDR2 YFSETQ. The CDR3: CASRGASDNEQFF. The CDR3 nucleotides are TGCGCCAGCCGAGGGGCGTCCGACAATGAGCAGTTCTTC. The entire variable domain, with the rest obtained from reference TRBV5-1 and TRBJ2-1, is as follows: KAGVTQTPRYLIKTRGQQVTLSCSPISGHRSVSWYQQTPGQGLQFLFEYFSETQRNKGNFPGRFSGRQFSNSRSEMNVSTLELGDSALYLCASRGASDNEQFFGPGTRLTVL.

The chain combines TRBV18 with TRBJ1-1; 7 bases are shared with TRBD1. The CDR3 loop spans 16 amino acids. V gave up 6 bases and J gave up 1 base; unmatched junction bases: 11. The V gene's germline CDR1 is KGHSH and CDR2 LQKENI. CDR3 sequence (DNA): TGTGCCAGCTCGAGCGGACAGGCCGTCCCGAACACTGAAGCTTTCTTT. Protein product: CASSSGQAVPNTEAFF.

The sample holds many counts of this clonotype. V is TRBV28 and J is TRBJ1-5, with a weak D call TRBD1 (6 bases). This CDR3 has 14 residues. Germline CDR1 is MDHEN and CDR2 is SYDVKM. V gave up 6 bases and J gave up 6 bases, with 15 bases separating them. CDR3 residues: CASSIRGSFQPQHF. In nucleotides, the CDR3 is TGTGCCAGCAGCATTAGGGGGTCATTTCAGCCCCAGCATTTT.

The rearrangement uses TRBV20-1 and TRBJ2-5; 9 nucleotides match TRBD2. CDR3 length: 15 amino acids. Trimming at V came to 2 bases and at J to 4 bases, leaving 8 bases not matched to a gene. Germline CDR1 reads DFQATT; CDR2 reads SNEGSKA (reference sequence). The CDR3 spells CSARPLSGRGETQYF. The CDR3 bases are TGCAGTGCTAGACCCCTTAGCGGGAGAGGAGAGACCCAGTACTTC.

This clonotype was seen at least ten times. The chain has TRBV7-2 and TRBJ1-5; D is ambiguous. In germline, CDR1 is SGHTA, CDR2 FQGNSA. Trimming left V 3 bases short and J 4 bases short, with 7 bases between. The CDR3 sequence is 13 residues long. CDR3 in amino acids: CASSLWQNQPQHF. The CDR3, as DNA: TGTGCCAGCAGCTTGTGGCAAAATCAGCCCCAGCATTTT.

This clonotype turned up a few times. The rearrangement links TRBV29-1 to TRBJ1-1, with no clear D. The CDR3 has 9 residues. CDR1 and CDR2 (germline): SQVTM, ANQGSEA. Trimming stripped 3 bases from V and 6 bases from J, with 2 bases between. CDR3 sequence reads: CSVEPEAFF. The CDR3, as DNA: TGCAGCGTTGAGCCTGAAGCTTTCTTT.

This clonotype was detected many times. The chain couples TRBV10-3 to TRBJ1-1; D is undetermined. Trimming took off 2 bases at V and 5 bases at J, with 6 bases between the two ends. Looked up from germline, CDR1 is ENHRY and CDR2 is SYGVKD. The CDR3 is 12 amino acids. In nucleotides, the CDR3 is TGTGCCATCAGTGAGGGAGGGACTGAAGCTTTCTTT. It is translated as CAISEGGTEAFF.

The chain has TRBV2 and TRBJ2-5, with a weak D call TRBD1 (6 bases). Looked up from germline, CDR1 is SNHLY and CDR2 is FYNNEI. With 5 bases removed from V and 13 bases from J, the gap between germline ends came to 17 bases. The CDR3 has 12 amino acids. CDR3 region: CASSTAGDRVYF. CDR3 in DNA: TGTGCCAGCAGTACAGCAGGGGATCGGGTGTACTTC.

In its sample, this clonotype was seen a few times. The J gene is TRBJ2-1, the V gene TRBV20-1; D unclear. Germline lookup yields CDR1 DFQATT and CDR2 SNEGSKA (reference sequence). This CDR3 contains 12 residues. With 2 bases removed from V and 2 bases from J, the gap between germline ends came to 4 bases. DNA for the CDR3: TGCAGTGCTAGACAGACCTACAATGAGCAGTTCTTC. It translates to CSARQTYNEQFF.

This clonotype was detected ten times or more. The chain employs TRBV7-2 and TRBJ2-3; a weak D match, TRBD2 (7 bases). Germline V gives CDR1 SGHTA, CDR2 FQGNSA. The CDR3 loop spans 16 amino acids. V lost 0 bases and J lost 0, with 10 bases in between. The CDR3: CASSLAWGGSTDTQYF. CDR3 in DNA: TGTGCCAGCAGCTTAGCGTGGGGGGGCAGCACAGATACGCAGTATTTT.

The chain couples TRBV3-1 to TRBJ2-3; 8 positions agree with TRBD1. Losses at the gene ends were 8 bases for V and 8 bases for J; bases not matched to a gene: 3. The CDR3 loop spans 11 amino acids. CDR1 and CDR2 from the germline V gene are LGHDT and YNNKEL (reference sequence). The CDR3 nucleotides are TGTGCCAGCGGGACAGGAGGTACGCAGTATTTT. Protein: CASGTGGTQYF.